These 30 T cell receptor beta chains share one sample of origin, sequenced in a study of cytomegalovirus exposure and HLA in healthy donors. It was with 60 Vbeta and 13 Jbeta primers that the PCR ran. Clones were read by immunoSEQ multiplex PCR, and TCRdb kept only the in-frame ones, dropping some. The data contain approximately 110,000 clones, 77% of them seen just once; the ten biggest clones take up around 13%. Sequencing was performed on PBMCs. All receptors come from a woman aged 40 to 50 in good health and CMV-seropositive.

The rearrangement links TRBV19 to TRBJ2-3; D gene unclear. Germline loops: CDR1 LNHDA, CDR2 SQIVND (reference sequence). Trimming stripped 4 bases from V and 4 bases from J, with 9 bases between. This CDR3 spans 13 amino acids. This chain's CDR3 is CASSSGRADTQYF. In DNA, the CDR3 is TGTGCCAGTAGTAGCGGTCGGGCAGATACGCAGTATTTT.

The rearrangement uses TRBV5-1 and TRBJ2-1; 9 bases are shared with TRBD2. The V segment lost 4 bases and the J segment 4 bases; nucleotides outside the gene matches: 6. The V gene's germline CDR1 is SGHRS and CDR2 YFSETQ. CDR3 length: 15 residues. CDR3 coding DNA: TGCGCCAGCAGCATTTCTAGCGGGGCATACAATGAGCAGTTCTTC. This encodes CASSISSGAYNEQFF.

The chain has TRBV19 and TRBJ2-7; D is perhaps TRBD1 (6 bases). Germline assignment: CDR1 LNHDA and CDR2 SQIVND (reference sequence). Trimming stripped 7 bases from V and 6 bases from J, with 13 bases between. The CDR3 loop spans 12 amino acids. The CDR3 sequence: CASINRVGEQYF. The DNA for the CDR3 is TGTGCCAGTATCAACAGGGTAGGCGAGCAGTACTTC.

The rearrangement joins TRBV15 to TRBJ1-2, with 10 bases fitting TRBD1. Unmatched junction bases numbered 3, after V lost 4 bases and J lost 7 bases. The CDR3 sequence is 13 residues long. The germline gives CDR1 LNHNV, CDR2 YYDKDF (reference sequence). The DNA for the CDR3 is TGTGCCACCAGCACCGGGACAGGGGCTGGCTACACCTTC. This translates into CATSTGTGAGYTF. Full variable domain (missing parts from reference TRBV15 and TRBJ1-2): DAMVIQNPRYQVTQFGKPVTLSCSQTLNHNVMYWYQQKSSQAPKLLFHYYDKDFNNEADTPDNFQSRRPNTSFCFLDIRSPGLGDTAMYLCATSTGTGAGYTFGSGTRLTVV.

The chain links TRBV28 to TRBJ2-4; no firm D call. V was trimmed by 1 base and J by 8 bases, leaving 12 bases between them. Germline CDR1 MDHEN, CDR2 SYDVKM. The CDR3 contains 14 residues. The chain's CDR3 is CASSLSALQDIQYF. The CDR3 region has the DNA TGTGCCAGCAGTTTATCGGCCTTGCAGGACATTCAGTACTTC.

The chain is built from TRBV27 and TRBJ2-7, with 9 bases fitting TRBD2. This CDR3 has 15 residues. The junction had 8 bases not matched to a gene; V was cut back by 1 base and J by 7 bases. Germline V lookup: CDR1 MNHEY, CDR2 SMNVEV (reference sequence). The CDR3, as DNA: TGTGCCAGCAGTTTATTCCTAGCGGGACAACGTGAGCAGTACTTC. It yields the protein CASSLFLAGQREQYF.

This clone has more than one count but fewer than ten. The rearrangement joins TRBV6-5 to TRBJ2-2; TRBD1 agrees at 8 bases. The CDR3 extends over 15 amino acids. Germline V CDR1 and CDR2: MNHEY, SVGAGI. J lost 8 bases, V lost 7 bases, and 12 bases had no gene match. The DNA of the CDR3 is TGTGCCAGCACTGCGGACAGGGAGGATAGTGGGGAGCTGTTTTTT. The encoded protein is CASTADREDSGELFF.

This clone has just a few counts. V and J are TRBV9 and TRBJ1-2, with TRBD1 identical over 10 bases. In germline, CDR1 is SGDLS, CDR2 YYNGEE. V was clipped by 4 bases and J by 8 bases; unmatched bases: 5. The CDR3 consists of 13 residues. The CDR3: CASSPRQGAGYTF. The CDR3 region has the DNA TGTGCCAGCAGCCCCCGACAGGGGGCAGGCTACACCTTC. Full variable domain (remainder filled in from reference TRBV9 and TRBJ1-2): DSGVTQTPKHLITATGQRVTLRCSPRSGDLSVYWYQQSLDQGLQFLIQYYNGEERAKGNILERFSAQQFPDLHSELNLSSLELGDSALYFCASSPRQGAGYTFGSGTRLTVV.

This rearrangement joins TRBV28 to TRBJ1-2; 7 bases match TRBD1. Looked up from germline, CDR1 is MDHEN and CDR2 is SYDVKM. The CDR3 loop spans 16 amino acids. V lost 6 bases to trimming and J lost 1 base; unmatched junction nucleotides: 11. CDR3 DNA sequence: TGTGCCAGCAGCATCCCACCGGGACAGTTTAACTATGGCTACACCTTC. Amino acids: CASSIPPGQFNYGYTF.

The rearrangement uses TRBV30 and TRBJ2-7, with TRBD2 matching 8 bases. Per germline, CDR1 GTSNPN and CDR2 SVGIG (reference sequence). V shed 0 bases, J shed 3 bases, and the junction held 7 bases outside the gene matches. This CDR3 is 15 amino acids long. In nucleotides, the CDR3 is TGTGCCTGGAGTGTACGCCCGGGAGGGTACTACGAGCAGTACTTC. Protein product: CAWSVRPGGYYEQYF.

CDR3 loop: CASSLGGRGREKQFF. CDR3 nucleotide sequence: TGTGCCAGCAGTTTAGGGGGGCGGGGGCGGGAGAAGCAGTTCTTC. The chain combines TRBV28 with TRBJ2-1; D is possibly TRBD2 (7 bases). Trimming shortened V by 2 bases and J by 11 bases, and 19 bases separated the two germline ends. Looked up from germline, CDR1 is MDHEN and CDR2 is SYDVKM. The CDR3 contains 15 residues.

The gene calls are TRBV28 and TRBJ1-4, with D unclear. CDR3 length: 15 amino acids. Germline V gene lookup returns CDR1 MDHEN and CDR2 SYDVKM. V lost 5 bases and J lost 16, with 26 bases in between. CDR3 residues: CASSNINPGPYQEFF. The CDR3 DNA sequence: TGTGCCAGCAGTAATATAAACCCTGGGCCTTACCAGGAGTTTTTT.

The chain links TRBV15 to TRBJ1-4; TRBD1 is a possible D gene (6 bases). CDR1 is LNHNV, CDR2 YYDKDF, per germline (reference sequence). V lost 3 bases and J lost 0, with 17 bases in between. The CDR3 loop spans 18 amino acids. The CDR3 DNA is TGTGCCACCAGCAGGGGGGGGCGATCCCTTGCAACTAATGAAAAACTGTTTTTT. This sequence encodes CATSRGGRSLATNEKLFF.

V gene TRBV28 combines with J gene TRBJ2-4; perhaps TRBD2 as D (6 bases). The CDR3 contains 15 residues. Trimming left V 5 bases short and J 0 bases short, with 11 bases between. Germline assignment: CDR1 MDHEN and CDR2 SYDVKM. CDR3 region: CASSGGSVAKNIQYF. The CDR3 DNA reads TGTGCCAGCAGTGGGGGGTCGGTAGCCAAAAACATTCAGTACTTC.

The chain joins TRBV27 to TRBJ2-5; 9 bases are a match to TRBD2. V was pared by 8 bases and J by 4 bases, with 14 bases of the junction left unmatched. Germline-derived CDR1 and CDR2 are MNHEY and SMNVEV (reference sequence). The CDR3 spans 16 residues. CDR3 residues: CASRGSSGSSRETQYF. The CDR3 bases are TGTGCCAGCCGAGGGAGTAGCGGGAGTTCTAGAGAGACCCAGTACTTC.

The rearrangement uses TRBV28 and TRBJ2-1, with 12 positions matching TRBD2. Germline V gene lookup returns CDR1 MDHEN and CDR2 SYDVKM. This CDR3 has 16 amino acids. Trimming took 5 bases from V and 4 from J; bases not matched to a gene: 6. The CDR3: CASSPTGLAGYNEQFF. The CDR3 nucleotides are TGTGCCAGCAGTCCGACAGGACTAGCGGGGTACAATGAGCAGTTCTTC.

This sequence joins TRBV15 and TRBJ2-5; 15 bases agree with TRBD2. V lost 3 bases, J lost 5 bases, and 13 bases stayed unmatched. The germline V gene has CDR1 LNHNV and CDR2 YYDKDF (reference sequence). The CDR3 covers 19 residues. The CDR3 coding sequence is TGTGCCACCAGCAGGTGGACTAGCGGGAGGGCCGAAGAGTGGGAGACCCAGTACTTC. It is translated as CATSRWTSGRAEEWETQYF.

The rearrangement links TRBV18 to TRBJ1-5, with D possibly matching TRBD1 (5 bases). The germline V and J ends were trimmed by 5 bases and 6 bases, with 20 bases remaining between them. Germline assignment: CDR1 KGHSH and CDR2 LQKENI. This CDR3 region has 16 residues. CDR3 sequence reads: CASSSQHRNLPQPQHF. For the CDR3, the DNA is TGTGCCAGCTCATCACAACACAGGAACCTCCCTCAGCCCCAGCATTTT.

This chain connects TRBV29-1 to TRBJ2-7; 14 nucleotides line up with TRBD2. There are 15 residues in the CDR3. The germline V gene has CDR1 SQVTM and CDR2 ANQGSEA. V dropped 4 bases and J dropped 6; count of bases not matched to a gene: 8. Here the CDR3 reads CSVGGTSGSWAEQYF. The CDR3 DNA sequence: TGCAGCGTTGGGGGGACTAGCGGGAGTTGGGCCGAGCAGTACTTC.

CDR3 sequence: CAWSPRYTGELFF. Written as DNA, the CDR3 is TGTGCCTGGAGCCCGAGGTATACCGGGGAGCTGTTTTTT. The chain combines TRBV30 with TRBJ2-2; D is uncertain. The CDR3 has 13 residues. Trimming removed 3 bases from V and 5 bases from J, with 10 bases in between. CDR1 and CDR2 (germline): GTSNPN, SVGIG (reference sequence). Looking up the rest from reference TRBV30 and TRBJ2-2 gives the full variable domain: SQTIHQWPATLVQPVGSPLSLECTVEGTSNPNLYWYRQAAGRGLQLLFYSVGIGQISSEVPQNLSASRPQDRQFILSSKKLLLSDSGFYLCAWSPRYTGELFFGEGSRLTVL.

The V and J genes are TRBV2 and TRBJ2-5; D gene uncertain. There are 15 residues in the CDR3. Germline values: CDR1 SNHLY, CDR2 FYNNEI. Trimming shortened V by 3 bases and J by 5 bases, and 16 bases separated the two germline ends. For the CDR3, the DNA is TGTGCCAGCAGTGAGATCAGGTCTATTGGGGAGACCCAGTACTTC. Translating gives CASSEIRSIGETQYF.

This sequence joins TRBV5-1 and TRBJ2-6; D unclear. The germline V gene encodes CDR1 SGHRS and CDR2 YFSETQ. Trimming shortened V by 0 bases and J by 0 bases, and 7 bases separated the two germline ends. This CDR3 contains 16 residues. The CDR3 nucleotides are TGCGCCAGCAGCTTGGCTACTAACTCTGGGGCCAACGTCCTGACTTTC. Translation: CASSLATNSGANVLTF.

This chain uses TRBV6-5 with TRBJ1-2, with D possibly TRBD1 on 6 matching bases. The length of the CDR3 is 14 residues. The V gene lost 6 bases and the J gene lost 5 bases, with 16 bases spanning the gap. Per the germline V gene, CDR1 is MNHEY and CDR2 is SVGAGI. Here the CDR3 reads CASSRRGGLYGYTF. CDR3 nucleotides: TGTGCCAGCAGCCGCCGGGGGGGCTTATATGGCTACACCTTC.

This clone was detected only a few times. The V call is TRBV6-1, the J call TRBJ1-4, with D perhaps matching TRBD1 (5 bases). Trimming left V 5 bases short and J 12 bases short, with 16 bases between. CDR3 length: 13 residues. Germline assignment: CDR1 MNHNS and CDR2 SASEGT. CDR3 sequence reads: CASSSTGRAELFF. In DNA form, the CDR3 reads TGTGCCAGCAGTTCAACGGGCAGGGCTGAACTGTTTTTT.

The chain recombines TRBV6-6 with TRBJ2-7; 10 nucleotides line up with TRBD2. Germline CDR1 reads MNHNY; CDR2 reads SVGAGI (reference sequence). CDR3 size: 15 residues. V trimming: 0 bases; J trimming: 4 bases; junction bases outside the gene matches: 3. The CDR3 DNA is TGTGCCAGCAGTTACTCGAGCGGGAGGGCGTACGAGCAGTACTTC. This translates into CASSYSSGRAYEQYF.

The CDR3 region is CASSPRAGGRNEQFF. As DNA, the CDR3 is TGCGCCAGCAGCCCGCGGGCAGGGGGCCGTAATGAGCAGTTCTTC. This rearrangement joins TRBV5-1 to TRBJ2-1, with 8 bases fitting TRBD1. The germline V gene encodes CDR1 SGHRS and CDR2 YFSETQ. Losses at the gene ends were 4 bases for V and 7 bases for J; bases not matched to a gene: 10. CDR3 length equals 15 residues.

The DNA of the CDR3 is TGTGCCAGCAGCTTGGGATCAGGGGGCGCGGGGCAGCCCCAGCATTTT. Translating gives CASSLGSGGAGQPQHF. The genes are TRBV5-6 and TRBJ1-5; 8 bases fit TRBD1. The CDR3 has 16 amino acids. Per germline, CDR1 SGHDT and CDR2 YYEEEE. V was clipped by 0 bases and J by 7 bases; unmatched bases: 9.

CDR3 loop: CASSAGTSGNTGELFF. The CDR3, as DNA: TGCGCCAGCAGTGCCGGGACTAGCGGCAACACCGGGGAGCTGTTTTTT. The chain carries TRBV10-2 and TRBJ2-2, with TRBD2 identical over 11 bases. With V trimmed by 4 bases and J by 2 bases, 3 bases remained unmatched. Germline CDR1 reads WSHSY; CDR2 reads SAAADI. This CDR3 has 16 residues.

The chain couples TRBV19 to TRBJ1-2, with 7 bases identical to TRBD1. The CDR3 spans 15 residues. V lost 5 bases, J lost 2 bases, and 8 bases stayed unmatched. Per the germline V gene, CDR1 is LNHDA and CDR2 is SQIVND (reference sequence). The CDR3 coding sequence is TGTGCCAGTAGTGGAACCCAGGGACAGAACTATGGCTACACCTTC. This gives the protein CASSGTQGQNYGYTF.

The CDR3 reads CASSQALLARPAYEQYF. CDR3 DNA sequence: TGCGCCAGCAGCCAAGCCCTACTCGCGCGTCCCGCCTACGAGCAGTACTTC. This chain joins TRBV4-1 and TRBJ2-7; D is undetermined. Germline V gene sequence: CDR1 MGHRA, CDR2 YSYEKL. V was cut by 1 base and J by 2 bases, with 18 bases left in between. CDR3 length: 17 amino acids.